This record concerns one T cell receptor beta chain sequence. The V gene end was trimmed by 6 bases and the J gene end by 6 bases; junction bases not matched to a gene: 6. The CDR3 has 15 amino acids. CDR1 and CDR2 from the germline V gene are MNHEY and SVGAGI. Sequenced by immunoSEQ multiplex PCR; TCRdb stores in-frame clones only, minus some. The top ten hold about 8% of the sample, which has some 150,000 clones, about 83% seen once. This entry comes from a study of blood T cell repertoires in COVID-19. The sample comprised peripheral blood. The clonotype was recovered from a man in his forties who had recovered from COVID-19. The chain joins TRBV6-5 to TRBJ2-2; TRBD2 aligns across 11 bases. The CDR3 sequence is CASSRTSGSAGELFF. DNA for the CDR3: TGTGCCAGCAGCCGAACTAGCGGGAGTGCCGGGGAGCTGTTTTTT.